This T cell receptor (beta chain) was obtained from a study of blood T cells in healthy people across ages. The CDR3 consists of 16 residues. Germline loops: CDR1 SGHTA, CDR2 FQGTGA. V was clipped by 5 bases and J by 4 bases, with 18 bases between them. This clonotype was picked up a small number of times. It was with a sample-barcoded 5' primer and a J-beta primer mix that a second PCR of about 6 to 12 cycles was run. TCRdb processed the 5' RACE reads anew with MiXCR; each CDR3 protein has one entry. The sample has over a million distinct CDR3 sequences, approximately 40% seen once; the top ten hold 7.9%.

The clonotype was recovered from a woman aged 18-29 years in good health. The chain is built from TRBV7-3 and TRBJ2-1, with D perhaps TRBD2 (7 bases). The sequenced sample consisted of blood. DNA of the CDR3: TGTGCCAGCAGCCAGGGTCGGGGGGCGCGGTACAATGAGCAGTTCTTC. This sequence encodes CASSQGRGARYNEQFF.